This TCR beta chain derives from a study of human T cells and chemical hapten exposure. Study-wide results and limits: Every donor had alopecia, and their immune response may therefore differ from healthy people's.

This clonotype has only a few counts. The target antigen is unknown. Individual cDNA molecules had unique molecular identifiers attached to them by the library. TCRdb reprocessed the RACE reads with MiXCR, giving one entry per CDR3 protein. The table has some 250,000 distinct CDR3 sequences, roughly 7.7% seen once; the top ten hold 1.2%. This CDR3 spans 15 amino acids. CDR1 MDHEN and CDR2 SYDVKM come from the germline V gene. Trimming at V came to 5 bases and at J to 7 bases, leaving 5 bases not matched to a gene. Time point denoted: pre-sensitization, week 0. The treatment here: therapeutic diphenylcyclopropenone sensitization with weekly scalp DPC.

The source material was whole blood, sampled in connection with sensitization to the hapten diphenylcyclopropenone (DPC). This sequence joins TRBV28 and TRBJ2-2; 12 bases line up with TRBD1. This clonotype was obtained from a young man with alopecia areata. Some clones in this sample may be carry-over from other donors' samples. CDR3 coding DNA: TGTGCCAGCAGTCCGGGACAGGGGGCTGTCGGGGAGCTGTTTTTT. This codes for CASSPGQGAVGELFF.